This T cell receptor (beta chain) was sequenced during a study of control samples from healthy donors and cancer patients. The CDR3 covers 14 residues. With V trimmed by 6 bases and J by 8 bases, 12 bases remained unmatched. From germline, CDR1 is MDHEN and CDR2 SYDVKM. Measured with immunoSEQ multiplex PCR; TCRdb has only the in-frame clones, and not every one. The data show 90,000 to 100,000 clones, roughly nine tenths seen once. The sequence was obtained from a young woman in good health. The sequenced sample was blood. The genes are TRBV28 and TRBJ1-1; 7 nucleotides align to TRBD1. CDR3 in DNA: TGTGCCAGCAGCAGAAGGGGGCTAAATGGGGAAGCTTTCTTT. It specifies CASSRRGLNGEAFF.